This T cell receptor beta chain was documented in a study of T cell responses to AZD1222 COVID-19 vaccine. Study details: Recipients boosted at about 4 weeks or about 12 weeks are pooled. Notes on the study in general: Per reports, nearly half of all spike-specific TCRs target regions that are unmutated in variants.

The CDR3 length is 15 residues. V dropped 2 bases and J dropped 1 base, with 11 bases sitting between them. Worth noting for this clone: Its antigen remains unidentified.

Assay: immunoSEQ multiplex PCR; the TCRdb copy retains only in-frame clones and omits some. In the table there are approximately 92,000 clones, roughly 91% of which are singletons. The V gene is TRBV5-3, the J gene TRBJ2-3; no reliable D call. TRBV5-3 is designated an ORF whose function remains uncertain. The starting material was peripheral blood, obtained on day 0 of AZD1222 vaccination. The sequence was obtained from an adult in good health. The CDR3: CARSFDQDGTDTQYF. For the CDR3, the DNA is TGTGCCAGAAGCTTCGACCAAGACGGCACAGATACGCAGTATTTT.